Each of the 21 T cell receptor beta chains below was sequenced from the same sample in a study of blood T cell repertoires in COVID-19. Measured with immunoSEQ multiplex PCR; TCRdb has only the in-frame clones, and not every one. The table lists 250,000 to 300,000 clones, roughly 80% of them singletons. The sample taken for sequencing was PBMCs or T cells enriched from blood (not recorded which). Every receptor here comes from a man aged 35 to 55 who had been exposed to COVID-19.

This chain joins TRBV12-3 or TRBV12-4 and TRBJ2-5; D uncertain. This CDR3 has 12 residues. V gave up 8 bases and J gave up 2 bases, with 9 bases separating them. The CDR3 nucleotides read TGTGCCAGCTCTCAGAGGCAAGAGACCCAGTACTTC. Its protein is CASSQRQETQYF.

The chain combines TRBV9 with TRBJ2-2, with TRBD1 identical over 10 bases. The CDR3 runs to 18 residues. V gave up 1 base and J gave up 4 bases; unmatched junction bases: 10. Germline CDR1 and CDR2: SGDLS and YYNGEE. The CDR3 coding sequence is TGTGCCAGCAGCGTAAGGGCCCCGGGACAGGGGTCCACCGGGGAGCTGTTTTTT. The encoded protein is CASSVRAPGQGSTGELFF.

In DNA, the CDR3 is TGTGCCACCAGCAGTGGGCGACTAGCGGGCCCAGTAAGGCAGTACTTC. This codes for CATSSGRLAGPVRQYF. The genes are TRBV15 and TRBJ2-7, with 10 bases fitting TRBD2. In germline, CDR1 is LNHNV, CDR2 YYDKDF (reference sequence). The CDR3 has 16 amino acids. J gave up 9 bases and V 3 bases, and 14 bases lay outside the gene matches.

V gene TRBV4-2 combines with J gene TRBJ2-3; 7 nucleotides align to TRBD1. The CDR3 runs 16 residues. V dropped 3 bases and J dropped 4; count of bases not matched to a gene: 10. The V gene's germline CDR1 is LGHNA and CDR2 YNFKEQ. DNA of the CDR3: TGTGCCAGCAGCCAGGCCCGAGGGGGCGAGGCAGATACGCAGTATTTT. Residues: CASSQARGGEADTQYF.

This chain uses TRBV14 with TRBJ2-4; maybe TRBD2 (5 bases). This CDR3 region has 14 residues. The V gene's germline CDR1 is SGHDN and CDR2 FVKESK. The V end was cut by 3 bases, the J end by 2 bases, with 8 bases between. CDR3 sequence reads: CASSQTITKNIQYF. DNA for the CDR3: TGTGCCAGCAGCCAGACTATTACCAAAAACATTCAGTACTTC.

CDR3 bases: TGTGCCACCAGCAGAACACAGGAAATCAATCAGCCCCAGCATTTT. Translation gives CATSRTQEINQPQHF. The chain is built from TRBV15 and TRBJ1-5; tentatively, D is TRBD1 (5 bases). Between the trimmed V and J ends, which lost 2 bases and 3 bases, there was a span of 11 bases. Germline CDR1 and CDR2: LNHNV and YYDKDF (reference sequence). The CDR3 is made up of 15 amino acids. Full variable domain (remainder filled in from reference TRBV15 and TRBJ1-5): DAMVIQNPRYQVTQFGKPVTLSCSQTLNHNVMYWYQQKSSQAPKLLFHYYDKDFNNEADTPDNFQSRRPNTSFCFLDIRSPGLGDTAMYLCATSRTQEINQPQHFGDGTRLSIL.

This chain links TRBV3-1 (or the pseudogene TRBV3-2) with TRBJ1-2, with unresolved D. CDR3 length: 13 residues. Germline-derived CDR1 and CDR2 are LGHDT and YNNKEL (reference sequence). Trimming shortened V by 4 bases and J by 4 bases, and 10 bases separated the two germline ends. The CDR3 nucleotides are TGTGCCAGCAGCCCAGCGGGCACCTATGGCTACACCTTC. Its protein product is CASSPAGTYGYTF.

V is TRBV5-1 and J is TRBJ2-2, with 15 bases that match TRBD2. The germline gives CDR1 SGHRS, CDR2 YFSETQ. Trimming cost V 0 bases and J 3 bases; bases outside gene matches: 3. The CDR3 spans 18 residues. This CDR3 is CASSLGGLAGGHTGELFF. The CDR3 bases are TGCGCCAGCAGCTTGGGGGGACTAGCGGGAGGCCACACCGGGGAGCTGTTTTTT.

This chain links TRBV30 with TRBJ1-1, with 7 bases fitting TRBD1. Germline assignment: CDR1 GTSNPN and CDR2 SVGIG (reference sequence). CDR3 size: 14 residues. V lost 3 bases to trimming and J lost 0 bases; unmatched junction nucleotides: 4. CDR3 amino acids: CAWRLGGLNTEAFF. The CDR3 DNA reads as TGTGCCTGGAGGTTAGGGGGCCTGAACACTGAAGCTTTCTTT.

The chain uses TRBV7-6 and TRBJ1-5; D is unclear. From germline, CDR1 is SGHVS and CDR2 FNYEAQ. V lost 4 bases, J lost 0 bases, and 7 bases lay in between. The CDR3 covers 14 residues. The CDR3: CASSSAHSNQPQHF. CDR3 sequence (DNA): TGTGCCAGCAGCTCAGCACATAGCAATCAGCCCCAGCATTTT.

This clone appeared a few times. This sequence joins TRBV15 and TRBJ1-1, with D tentatively TRBD1 (5 bases). In germline, CDR1 is LNHNV, CDR2 YYDKDF (reference sequence). The V and J ends lost 0 bases and 4 bases respectively, with 12 bases between them. The CDR3 sequence is 15 residues long. CDR3 sequence (DNA): TGTGCCACCAGCAGAGATCGACAGCATGCCACTGAAGCTTTCTTT. Translating it yields CATSRDRQHATEAFF. Full variable domain (rest looked up from reference TRBV15 and TRBJ1-1): DAMVIQNPRYQVTQFGKPVTLSCSQTLNHNVMYWYQQKSSQAPKLLFHYYDKDFNNEADTPDNFQSRRPNTSFCFLDIRSPGLGDTAMYLCATSRDRQHATEAFFGQGTRLTVV.

The gene calls are TRBV6-2 or TRBV6-3 and TRBJ2-5, with D perhaps matching TRBD2 (6 bases). CDR1 and CDR2 from the germline V gene are MNHEY and SVGEGT. V lost 3 bases to trimming and J lost 4 bases, with 18 bases between them. CDR3 length equals 16 residues. The DNA for the CDR3 is TGTGCCAGCAGTTATAGGAGAGGGGAGGCACGAGAGACCCAGTACTTC. Translating gives CASSYRRGEARETQYF.

V and J are TRBV6-1 and TRBJ2-3; 7 bases fit TRBD2. Per germline, CDR1 MNHNS and CDR2 SASEGT. The CDR3 runs to 16 residues. Trimming cost V 0 bases and J 1 base; bases outside gene matches: 4. This CDR3 reads CASSEARERRTDTQYF. The CDR3 nucleotides read TGTGCCAGCAGTGAAGCGCGGGAGCGGCGCACAGATACGCAGTATTTT.

The chain links TRBV5-4 to TRBJ2-1, with 7 bases matching TRBD1. Germline lookup yields CDR1 SGHNT and CDR2 YYREEE (reference sequence). V shed 3 bases and J 2 bases; nucleotides not matched to a gene: 5. CDR3 length equals 15 residues. This chain's CDR3 is CASSSTDRPYNEQFF. CDR3 sequence (DNA): TGTGCCAGCAGCTCTACGGACAGGCCCTACAATGAGCAGTTCTTC.

This chain joins TRBV29-1 and TRBJ1-1; tentatively, D is TRBD1 (5 bases). Trimming left V 6 bases short and J 4 bases short, with 15 bases between. This CDR3 has 13 residues. From germline, CDR1 is SQVTM and CDR2 ANQGSEA. The CDR3 loop is CSVDTLTATEAFF. The CDR3 nucleotides read TGCAGCGTGGACACACTCACCGCCACTGAAGCTTTCTTT.

This clone was counted a single time. The chain links TRBV24-1 to TRBJ2-1; 11 bases fit TRBD2. From germline, CDR1 is KGHDR and CDR2 SFDVKD. The CDR3 extends over 16 amino acids. The V and J ends lost 4 bases and 5 bases, in that order; junction bases with no gene match: 6. The CDR3 sequence: CATSDPGLAGNNEQFF. The CDR3 nucleotides are TGTGCCACCAGTGACCCTGGACTAGCGGGTAACAATGAGCAGTTCTTC.

This clone was seen only once. V gene TRBV3-1 (or the pseudogene TRBV3-2) combines with J gene TRBJ1-6; 11 bases map to TRBD1. There are 14 residues in the CDR3. V dropped 5 bases and J dropped 10; count of bases not matched to a gene: 4. From germline, CDR1 is LGHDT and CDR2 YNNKEL (reference sequence). This CDR3 reads CASSGDRGVSPLHF. CDR3 DNA sequence: TGTGCCAGCAGCGGGGACAGGGGGGTCTCACCCCTCCACTTT.

The genes are TRBV9 and TRBJ2-1; D may be TRBD1 (6 bases). Germline V gene sequence: CDR1 SGDLS, CDR2 YYNGEE. V dropped 4 bases and J dropped 6 bases, with 11 bases sitting between them. The CDR3 spans 13 residues. Here the CDR3 reads CASSRQDSNEQFF. The CDR3 region has the DNA TGTGCCAGCAGCCGACAGGACAGCAATGAGCAGTTCTTC. Looking up the rest from reference TRBV9 and TRBJ2-1 gives the full variable domain: DSGVTQTPKHLITATGQRVTLRCSPRSGDLSVYWYQQSLDQGLQFLIQYYNGEERAKGNILERFSAQQFPDLHSELNLSSLELGDSALYFCASSRQDSNEQFFGPGTRLTVL.

This chain uses TRBV30 with TRBJ2-7, with D perhaps TRBD2 (5 bases). Trimming cost V 3 bases and J 3 bases, with 9 bases left between them. Germline V gives CDR1 GTSNPN, CDR2 SVGIG (reference sequence). This CDR3 contains 12 residues. This chain's CDR3 is CAWRAGNYEQYF. The CDR3 DNA is TGTGCCTGGAGAGCCGGGAACTACGAGCAGTACTTC. Variable domain in full (rest from reference TRBV30 and TRBJ2-7): SQTIHQWPATLVQPVGSPLSLECTVEGTSNPNLYWYRQAAGRGLQLLFYSVGIGQISSEVPQNLSASRPQDRQFILSSKKLLLSDSGFYLCAWRAGNYEQYFGPGTRLTVT.

This clone showed up just once. The chain combines TRBV19 with TRBJ2-7; 7 nucleotides align to TRBD2. CDR3 length: 14 amino acids. J was trimmed by 2 bases and V by 4 bases; bases with no gene match: 5. Germline values: CDR1 LNHDA, CDR2 SQIVND (reference sequence). The CDR3 protein is CASSSALAAYEQYF. In DNA form, the CDR3 reads TGTGCCAGTAGTAGCGCGCTAGCGGCCTACGAGCAGTACTTC.

In regard to this clone: The sample has other DNA sequences that encode this CDR3 too. The chain uses TRBV5-1 and TRBJ2-5; D is perhaps TRBD2 (6 bases). Germline V gives CDR1 SGHRS, CDR2 YFSETQ. This CDR3 spans 14 amino acids. V was shortened by 4 bases and J by 4 bases, with 14 bases between the two germline ends. CDR3 region: CASSPGTGLETQYF. The CDR3 DNA reads as TGCGCCAGCAGCCCGGGGACTGGCCTAGAGACCCAGTACTTC.